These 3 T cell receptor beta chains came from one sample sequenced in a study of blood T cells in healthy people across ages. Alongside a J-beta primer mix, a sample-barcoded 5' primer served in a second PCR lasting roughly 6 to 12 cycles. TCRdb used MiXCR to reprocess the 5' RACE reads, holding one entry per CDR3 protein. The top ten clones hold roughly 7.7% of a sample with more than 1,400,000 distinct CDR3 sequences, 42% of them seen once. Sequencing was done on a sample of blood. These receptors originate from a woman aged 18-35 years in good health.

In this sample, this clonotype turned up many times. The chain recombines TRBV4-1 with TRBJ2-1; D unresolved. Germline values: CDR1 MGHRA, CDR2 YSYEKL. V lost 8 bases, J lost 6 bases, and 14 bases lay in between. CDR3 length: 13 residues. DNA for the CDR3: TGCGCCAGCGAAGGTCGGCTCCCCAATGAGCAGTTCTTC. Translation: CASEGRLPNEQFF.

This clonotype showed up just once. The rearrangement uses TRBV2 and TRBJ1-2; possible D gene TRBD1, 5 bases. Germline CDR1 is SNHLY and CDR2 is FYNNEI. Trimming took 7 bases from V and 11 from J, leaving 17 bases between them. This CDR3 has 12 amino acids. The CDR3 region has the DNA TGTGCCAGCACAAAAGAGGGGCTAACTTACACCTTC. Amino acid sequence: CASTKEGLTYTF.

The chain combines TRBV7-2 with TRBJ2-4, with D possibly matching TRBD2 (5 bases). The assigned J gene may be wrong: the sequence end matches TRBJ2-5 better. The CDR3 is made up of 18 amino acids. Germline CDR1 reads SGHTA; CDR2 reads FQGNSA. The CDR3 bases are TGTGCCAGCAGCTTAGCGAAGGGAGTTGGGTTTAGAGGAGAGACCCAGTACTTC. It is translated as CASSLAKGVGFRGETQYF.